These 22 T cell receptor beta chains were all obtained from the same sample, sequenced in a study of T cells after yellow fever vaccination. TCRdb redid the calling of the 5' RACE reads with MiXCR, one entry per CDR3 protein. The sample holds over 250,000 distinct CDR3 sequences, around 4.9% seen once. The sample in question was CD4+ T cells sorted from PBMCs, obtained on the day of the yellow fever booster vaccination. These receptors all come from a man aged 18 to 30 who received the YFV17D yellow fever vaccine.

Only a few counts were recorded for this clonotype. The CDR3 DNA sequence: TGCGCCAGCAGCTTAGGCAGAACCTACGAGCAGTACTTC. This encodes CASSLGRTYEQYF. J is TRBJ2-7 and V is TRBV5-1; D gene unclear. The CDR3 is 13 amino acids. Germline V gene data show CDR1 as SGHRS and CDR2 as YFSETQ. V shed 2 bases and J shed 2 bases, with 8 bases lying between them.

The table lists this clonotype with a few counts. The chain links TRBV7-3 to TRBJ2-6; TRBD1 matches at 9 bases. The CDR3 has 17 residues. Trimming removed 5 bases from V and 0 bases from J; junction bases left unmatched: 5. Germline loops: CDR1 SGHTA, CDR2 FQGTGA. The CDR3 nucleotides read TGTGCCAGCAGCCCCAGGACAGGGGACTCTGGGGCCAACGTCCTGACTTTC. It yields the protein CASSPRTGDSGANVLTF.

The sample holds many counts of this clonotype. The chain has TRBV29-1 and TRBJ2-5; D is possibly TRBD1 (5 bases). Germline V lookup: CDR1 SQVTM, CDR2 ANQGSEA. Trimming removed 2 bases from V and 5 bases from J, with 12 bases in between. CDR3 length equals 13 residues. The CDR3 DNA is TGCAGCGTTGAAAGGGGCTTGGGGGAGACCCAGTACTTC. It specifies CSVERGLGETQYF.

This clonotype was observed many times. This chain's CDR3 is CASSLMLGPGNTEAFF. The CDR3 DNA sequence: TGTGCCAGCAGCTTGATGCTTGGACCAGGGAACACTGAAGCTTTCTTT. The chain has TRBV5-4 and TRBJ1-1; D is unclear. V was cut by 1 base and J by 1 base, with 14 bases left in between. Germline CDR1 reads SGHNT; CDR2 reads YYREEE (reference sequence). CDR3 length equals 16 residues.

Many counts were recorded for this clonotype. This chain connects TRBV6-5 to TRBJ2-1; D may be TRBD1 or TRBD2 (6 bases each). This CDR3 spans 12 amino acids. V gave up 6 bases and J gave up 15 bases, with 18 bases separating them. CDR1 is MNHEY, CDR2 SVGAGI, per germline. CDR3 sequence reads: CASRLLGGILFF. The CDR3 DNA is TGTGCCAGCAGGCTCCTAGGGGGGATCCTGTTCTTC.

The genes are TRBV27 and TRBJ1-4; D possibly corresponds to TRBD1 (6 bases). Per the germline V gene, CDR1 is MNHEY and CDR2 is SMNVEV (reference sequence). V gave up 6 bases and J gave up 8 bases, with 13 bases separating them. CDR3 size: 13 residues. CDR3 in amino acids: CASSPRTEEKLFF. The CDR3 bases are TGTGCCAGCAGCCCAAGGACAGAGGAAAAACTGTTTTTT.

This rearrangement joins TRBV12-3 or TRBV12-4 to TRBJ1-2; D gene unclear. The CDR3 is made up of 13 amino acids. The V gene lost 5 bases and the J gene lost 0 bases, with 7 bases spanning the gap. The CDR3 is CASSLQTNYGYTF. CDR3 DNA sequence: TGTGCCAGCAGTCTTCAAACTAACTATGGCTACACCTTC.

This clonotype has a handful of counts. This chain connects TRBV11-3 to TRBJ1-1; possible D gene TRBD1, 5 bases. The germline V and J ends were trimmed by 5 bases and 3 bases, with 13 bases remaining between them. CDR3 length: 14 amino acids. Per the germline V gene, CDR1 is SGHNT and CDR2 is YENEEA. CDR3 DNA: TGTGCCAGCAGCCTCCGGGGACTCGACACTGAAGCTTTCTTT. This encodes CASSLRGLDTEAFF.

The sample holds a few counts of this clonotype. This chain uses TRBV5-5 with TRBJ2-5, with D tentatively TRBD1 or TRBD2 (5 bases each). Deletions cut 3 bases from V and 4 bases from J, with 13 bases between. The CDR3 loop spans 14 amino acids. Germline assignment: CDR1 SGHKS and CDR2 YYEKEE (reference sequence). The CDR3: CASSSPGPTETQYF. CDR3 nucleotide sequence: TGTGCCAGCAGCTCCCCGGGGCCAACAGAGACCCAGTACTTC.

This clonotype came up many times. The CDR3 spells CASSLGSYTEAFF. The CDR3 DNA sequence: TGTGCCAGCAGCTTAGGGTCATACACTGAAGCTTTCTTT. The rearrangement links TRBV11-2 to TRBJ1-1; D is unresolved. V lost 1 base and J lost 3, with 6 bases in between. The CDR3 loop spans 13 amino acids. Germline assignment: CDR1 SGHAT and CDR2 FQNNGV.

The chain joins TRBV28 to TRBJ2-3, with D hard to call. Germline V gene sequence: CDR1 MDHEN, CDR2 SYDVKM. The CDR3 totals 13 residues. Trimming removed 6 bases from V and 0 bases from J, with 7 bases in between. The CDR3 region is CASRTTSTDTQYF. The CDR3 DNA reads as TGTGCCAGCAGGACGACAAGCACAGATACGCAGTATTTT.

This clonotype was counted many times. The chain recombines TRBV5-5 with TRBJ2-3; D uncertain. CDR3 length equals 15 residues. CDR1 and CDR2 (germline): SGHKS, YYEKEE (reference sequence). The V end was cut by 1 base, the J end by 3 bases, with 12 bases between. DNA of the CDR3: TGTGCCAGCAGCTTGAACCGCCCTGGGACAGATACGCAGTATTTT. The encoded protein is CASSLNRPGTDTQYF.

The sample holds many counts of this clonotype. The chain couples TRBV12-3 or TRBV12-4 to TRBJ2-1, with D perhaps assigned TRBD1 or TRBD2 (5 bases each). The V gene lost 2 bases and the J gene lost 8 bases, with 10 bases spanning the gap. The CDR3 is 13 amino acids. CDR3 protein: CASSLIGTDEQFF. CDR3 bases: TGTGCCAGCAGTTTAATCGGGACGGATGAGCAGTTCTTC.

This clonotype showed up many times. V usage is TRBV5-1 and J usage is TRBJ1-6; unclear D gene. There are 15 residues in the CDR3. Germline loops: CDR1 SGHRS, CDR2 YFSETQ. Trimming left V 6 bases short and J 7 bases short, with 17 bases between. The CDR3, as DNA: TGCGCCAGCAACCTAAACGGGAGAGAAAATTCACCCCTCCACTTT. It specifies CASNLNGRENSPLHF.

The chain carries TRBV12-3 or TRBV12-4 and TRBJ1-1; D possibly corresponds to TRBD1 (5 bases). V was cut by 10 bases and J by 4 bases, with 13 bases left in between. The CDR3 has 12 amino acids. The CDR3 coding sequence is TGTGCCACCCAGGGAAGAGTCACTGAAGCTTTCTTT. Translating gives CATQGRVTEAFF.

Ten or more counts support this clonotype. V gene TRBV4-1 combines with J gene TRBJ1-6; tentative D call: TRBD1 (5 bases). This CDR3 is 18 amino acids long. From germline, CDR1 is MGHRA and CDR2 YSYEKL. V gave up 0 bases and J gave up 9 bases, with 21 bases separating them. This CDR3 is CASSQDPPGRDGGSPLHF. For the CDR3, the DNA is TGCGCCAGCAGCCAAGATCCCCCTGGTCGGGACGGAGGTTCACCCCTCCACTTT.

Ten or more counts support this clonotype. The chain links TRBV20-1 to TRBJ1-6; 8 bases match TRBD1. The CDR3 extends over 11 amino acids. Germline V gene sequence: CDR1 DFQATT, CDR2 SNEGSKA (reference sequence). The V segment lost 7 bases and the J segment 12 bases; nucleotides outside the gene matches: 5. In nucleotides, the CDR3 is TGCAGTGTTACACAGGGGGGACCCCTCCACTTT. This codes for CSVTQGGPLHF.

This clonotype was picked up a small number of times. The gene calls are TRBV7-9 and TRBJ1-2; 8 positions agree with TRBD1. V shed 3 bases and J 7 bases; nucleotides not matched to a gene: 7. Germline V gene data show CDR1 as SEHNR and CDR2 as FQNEAQ (reference sequence). The CDR3 sequence is 14 residues long. CDR3 sequence: CASSFGQGPSGYTF. The CDR3 coding sequence is TGTGCCAGCAGCTTTGGACAGGGACCTTCTGGCTACACCTTC.

This clonotype turned up a few times. The chain combines TRBV6-6 with TRBJ2-6; no definite D call. CDR3 length: 13 residues. Per germline, CDR1 MNHNY and CDR2 SVGAGI (reference sequence). CDR3 coding DNA: TGTGGGGCGGAGTCGCCTGGGGCCAACGTCCTGACTTTC. Translation: CGAESPGANVLTF.

This clonotype has more than one count but fewer than ten. This rearrangement joins TRBV9 to TRBJ1-1; maybe TRBD1 (6 bases). The germline V gene has CDR1 SGDLS and CDR2 YYNGEE. This CDR3 spans 15 amino acids. V lost 0 bases, J lost 0 bases, and 9 bases lay in between. The CDR3 is CASSVDQGMNTEAFF. In DNA form, the CDR3 reads TGTGCCAGCAGCGTAGATCAGGGGATGAACACTGAAGCTTTCTTT.

This chain joins TRBV5-6 and TRBJ2-7, with D uncertain. Trimming pared 2 bases from V and 0 bases from J, leaving 12 bases between. Per the germline V gene, CDR1 is SGHDT and CDR2 is YYEEEE. There are 15 residues in the CDR3. This chain's CDR3 is CASSFVGRSSYEQYV. The DNA for the CDR3 is TGTGCCAGCAGCTTTGTTGGTCGGAGCTCCTACGAGCAGTACGTC.

This clonotype was counted at least ten times. This rearrangement joins TRBV5-1 to TRBJ1-2, with D possibly being TRBD1 (6 bases). Trimming removed 2 bases at V and 1 base at J, with 12 bases between. CDR1 is SGHRS and CDR2 is YFSETQ in the germline V gene. The CDR3 covers 15 residues. Here the CDR3 DNA reads TGCGCCAGCAGCTTCGGGACATCCGGTAACTATGGCTACACCTTC. Translation: CASSFGTSGNYGYTF. Variable domain in full (rest from reference TRBV5-1 and TRBJ1-2): KAGVTQTPRYLIKTRGQQVTLSCSPISGHRSVSWYQQTPGQGLQFLFEYFSETQRNKGNFPGRFSGRQFSNSRSEMNVSTLELGDSALYLCASSFGTSGNYGYTFGSGTRLTVV.